This T cell receptor beta chain was observed in a study of T cell responses to AZD1222 COVID-19 vaccine. Looking at the study overall: The study pooled second doses at about 4 or about 12 weeks.

Sequencing was performed with immunoSEQ multiplex PCR; in TCRdb, only in-frame clones are kept and a portion is missing. The sample shows about 130,000 clones, just over 85% of them seen only once. Trimming took 7 bases from V and 0 from J, leaving 10 bases between them. Germline V CDR1 and CDR2: MNHEY, SVGAGI. This CDR3 comprises 13 residues. This receptor was taken from an adult in good health. The rearrangement links TRBV6-5 to TRBJ2-7; D not resolved. Sequences were derived from peripheral blood, sampled on day 0 of AZD1222 vaccination. The CDR3 nucleotides are TGTGCCAGCATGCCCCCCAGCTCCTACGAGCAGTACTTC. It translates to CASMPPSSYEQYF.